The present T cell receptor (beta chain) was sequenced within a study of monozygotic twins with inflammatory bowel disease. The study, taken as a whole, reports: Perhaps reflecting limited power, concordant and discordant twins did not differ in repertoire similarity. A reduction in TCRbeta diversity (inverse Simpson) was seen in IBD patients relative to healthy co-twins. Fewer shared clonotypes with others were found in IBD patients than in healthy twins, especially with disease activity.

TCRdb reanalyzed the 5' RACE reads, giving one entry per CDR3 protein sequence and no DNA. Its table records tens of thousands of distinct CDR3 sequences. Comment on this clonotype: Its antigen is unidentified.

This CDR3 has 15 amino acids. Germline lookup yields CDR1 SGHVS and CDR2 FQNEAQ. The TCR sequence derives from a human donor with ulcerative colitis or Crohn's disease, or a healthy co-twin of an affected twin (not recorded which). Sequencing was carried out using blood. This chain uses TRBV7-8 with TRBJ1-6; the TCRdb D gene call, TRBD1, has no DNA to confirm it. The CDR3 region is CASGNGPGFNSPLHF.